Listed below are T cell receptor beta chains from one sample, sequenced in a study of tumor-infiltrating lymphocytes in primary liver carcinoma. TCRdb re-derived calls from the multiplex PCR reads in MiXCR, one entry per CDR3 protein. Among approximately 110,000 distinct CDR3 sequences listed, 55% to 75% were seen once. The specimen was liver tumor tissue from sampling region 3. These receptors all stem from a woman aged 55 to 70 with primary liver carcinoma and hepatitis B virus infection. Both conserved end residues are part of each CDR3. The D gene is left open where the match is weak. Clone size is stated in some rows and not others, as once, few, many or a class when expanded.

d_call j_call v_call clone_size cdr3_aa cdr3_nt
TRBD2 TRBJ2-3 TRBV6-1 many CASSKLAGVGRDTQYF TGTGCCAGCAGCAAACTAGCGGGAGTTGGTAGAGATACGCAGTATTTT
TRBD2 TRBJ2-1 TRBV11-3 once CASSLVTSGKHEQLF TGTGCCAGCAGCTTAGTAACTAGCGGGAAGCATGAGCAGCTCTTC
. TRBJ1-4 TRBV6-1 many CASSAPFSAQTNEKLFF TGTGCCAGCAGTGCCCCTTTTTCGGCACAGACTAATGAAAAACTGTTTTTT
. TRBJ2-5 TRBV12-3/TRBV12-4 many CASSPILVGTQYF TGTGCCAGCAGCCCCATTCTAGTAGGCACCCAGTACTTC
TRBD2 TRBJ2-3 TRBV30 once CAWSLGTRADTQYF TGTGCCTGGAGTTTAGGGACTAGGGCAGATACGCAGTATTTT
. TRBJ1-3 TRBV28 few CACSFPGPISGNTIYF TGTGCCTGCAGTTTCCCTGGACCGATCTCTGGAAACACCATATATTTT
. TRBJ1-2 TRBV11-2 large CASSLGAGFGYTF TGTGCCAGCAGCTTAGGGGCCGGTTTTGGCTACACCTTC
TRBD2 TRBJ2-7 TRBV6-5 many CASSYGTGGYGEQYF TGTGCCAGCAGTTACGGAACGGGAGGGTATGGGGAGCAGTACTTC
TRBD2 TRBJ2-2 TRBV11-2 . CVSSLAGGTGELFF TGTGTCAGCAGTTTAGCGGGTGGCACGGGGGAGCTGTTTTTT
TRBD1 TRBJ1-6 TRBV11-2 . CADSLSGTANSPLHF TGTGCCGACAGCCTCTCCGGGACAGCTAATTCACCCCTCCACTTT
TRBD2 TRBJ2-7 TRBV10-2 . CASTPWGSGGNGTTYEQYF TGCGCCAGCACTCCTTGGGGTAGCGGGGGGAACGGGACGACCTACGAGCAGTACTTC
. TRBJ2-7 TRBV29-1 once CSVDSGNPPYGRYF TGCAGCGTTGATTCCGGTAATCCTCCCTACGGGCGGTACTTC
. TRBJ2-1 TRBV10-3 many CAISESEYNEQFF TGTGCCATCAGTGAGTCGGAGTACAATGAGCAGTTCTTC
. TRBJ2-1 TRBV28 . CASSLRNEQFF TGTGCCAGCAGTCTAAGGAATGAGCAGTTCTTC
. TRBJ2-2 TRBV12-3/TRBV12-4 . CASSLGSNTGEPFF TGTGCCAGCAGTTTAGGTAGTAACACCGGGGAGCCGTTTTTT
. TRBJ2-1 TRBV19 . CASSRERVYNEQFF TGTGCCAGTAGTAGGGAGAGGGTCTACAATGAGCAGTTCTTC
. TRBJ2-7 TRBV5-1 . CASSLVAGYEQYF TGCGCCAGCAGCTTGGTGGCAGGCTACGAGCAGTACTTC
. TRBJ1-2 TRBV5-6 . CASISPGPTEGYTF TGTGCTAGCATCTCTCCGGGCCCCACTGAGGGCTACACCTTC
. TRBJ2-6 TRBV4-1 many CASSQLVDNSGANVLTF TGCGCCAGCAGCCAACTCGTCGACAACTCTGGGGCCAACGTCCTGACTTTC
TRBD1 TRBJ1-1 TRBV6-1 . CAGSQGGNTEAFF TGTGCCGGCAGTCAGGGGGGGAACACTGAAGCTTTCTTC
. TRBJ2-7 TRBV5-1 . CASRLATGQHFSGEQYF TGCGCCAGCAGATTGGCGACAGGCCAACACTTCTCAGGCGAGCAGTACTTC
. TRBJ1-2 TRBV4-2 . CASSQEWTDDDYTF TGTGCCAGCAGCCAAGAATGGACAGATGATGACTACACCTTC
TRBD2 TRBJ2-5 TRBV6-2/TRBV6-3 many CASRDTSGSQETQYF TGTGCCAGCAGAGACACTAGCGGGAGTCAAGAGACCCAGTACTTC
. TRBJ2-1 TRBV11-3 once CASSLGPGQPLEQSF TGCGCCAGCAGCTTAGGCCCCGGGCAGCCCCTTGAGCAGTCCTTC
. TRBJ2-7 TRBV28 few CASSLGLGMKQYF TGTGCCAGCAGTTTGGGTCTAGGGATGAAGCAGTACTTC
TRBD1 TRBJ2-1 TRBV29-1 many CSVGRRGRVIGEQFF TGCAGCGTTGGCCGCAGGGGGCGTGTTATCGGTGAGCAGTTCTTC
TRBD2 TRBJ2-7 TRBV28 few CASSLAPAGGPWVPYEQYF TGTGCCAGCAGTTTGGCCCCAGCGGGAGGGCCCTGGGTGCCCTACGAGCAGTACTTC
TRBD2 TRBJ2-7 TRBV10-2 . CASTHCGSGRNGATYEQYF TGCGCCAGCACTCATTGTGGTAGCGGGAGGAACGGGGCGACCTACGAGCAGTACTTC
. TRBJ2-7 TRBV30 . CAWSAIGYEQYF TGTGCCTGGAGTGCGATAGGGTACGAGCAGTACTTC
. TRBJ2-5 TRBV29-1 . CSIIRSDLETQYF TGCAGCATCATCAGATCGGACTTGGAGACCCAGTACTTC
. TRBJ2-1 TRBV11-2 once CAGSLVGGTYNELFF TGTGCCGGCAGCTTAGTCGGTGGCACCTACAATGAGCTGTTCTTC
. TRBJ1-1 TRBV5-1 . CASSLESQNTEAFF TGCGCCAGCAGCTTGGAATCCCAGAACACTGAAGCTTTCTTT
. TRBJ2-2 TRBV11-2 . CASSSQAASDTGELFF TGTGCCAGCAGCTCTCAAGCAGCTTCCGACACCGGGGAGCTGTTTTTT
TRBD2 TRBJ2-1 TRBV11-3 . CTSSLGTSGKLEQFF TGTACCAGTAGCTTAGGAACTAGCGGGAAGCTTGAGCAGTTTTTC
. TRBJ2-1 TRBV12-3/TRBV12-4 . CATSLVGPYNEQFF TGTGCCACCAGTTTAGTGGGGCCGTACAATGAGCAGTTCTTC
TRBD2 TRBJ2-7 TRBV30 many CACRGLASYEQYF TGTGCCTGCCGGGGACTAGCCTCCTACGAGCAGTACTTC
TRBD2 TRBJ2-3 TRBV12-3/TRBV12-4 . CVSSFGGGDTQYF TGTGTCAGCAGTTTTGGGGGAGGGGATACGCAATATTTT
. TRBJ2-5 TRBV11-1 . CASSTIGAQQLDQYF TGTGCCAGCAGCACCATAGGGGCCCAGCAGTTAGACCAGTACTTC
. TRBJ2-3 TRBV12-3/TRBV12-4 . CASSFYLAGGQGGDTQYF TGTGCCAGCAGTTTCTATCTCGCGGGCGGCCAGGGGGGCGATACGCAGTATTTT
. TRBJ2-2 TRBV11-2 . CASSLFGASWGPLVRTGELFF TGTGCCAGCAGCTTATTTGGGGCTTCATGGGGCCCCCTCGTTCGGACCGGGGAGCTGTTTTTT
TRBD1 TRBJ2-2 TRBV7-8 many CASSTRTGLGADTGELFF TGTGCCAGCAGCACCCGGACAGGGCTGGGGGCGGACACCGGGGAGCTGTTTTTT
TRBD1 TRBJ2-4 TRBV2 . CASNEFGTGGAGAKNIQYF TGTGCCAGCAATGAATTCGGGACAGGGGGCGCCGGGGCCAAAAACATTCAGTACTTC
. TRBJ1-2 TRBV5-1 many CASSLGGENYGYTF TGCGCCAGCAGCTTGGGTGGGGAAAACTATGGCTACACCTTC
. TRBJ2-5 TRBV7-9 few CASSFSSGETQYF TGTGCCAGCAGCTTCTCGTCGGGGGAGACCCAGTACTTC
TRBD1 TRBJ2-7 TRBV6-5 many CASSYSAPGQSSYEQYF TGTGCCAGCAGTTATTCCGCCCCGGGACAGAGCTCCTACGAGCAGTACTTC
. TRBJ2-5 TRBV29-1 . CCVEGLEGRETRYF TGCTGCGTTGAAGGTTTGGAGGGTCGGGAGACCCGGTACTTC
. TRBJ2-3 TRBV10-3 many CAISESPSPDTQYF TGTGCCATCAGTGAGTCCCCTAGCCCAGATACGCAGTATTTT
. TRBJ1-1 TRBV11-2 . CASSPLQYGHLRSWGYEAFF TGTGCCAGCAGCCCACTTCAGTACGGACACCTTCGCTCTTGGGGCTATGAAGCTTTCTTT
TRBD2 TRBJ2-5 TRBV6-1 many CASQGLAGAGGETQYF TGTGCCAGCCAAGGGCTAGCGGGAGCGGGGGGAGAGACCCAGTACTTC
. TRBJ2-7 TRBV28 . CASSPQGPLPYEQYF TGTGCCAGCAGTCCCCAGGGGCCCCTCCCTTACGAGCAGTACTTC
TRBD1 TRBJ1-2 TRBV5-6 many CASSFLSPGGGGYTF TGTGCCAGCAGCTTCCTATCCCCAGGGGGAGGTGGCTACACCTTC